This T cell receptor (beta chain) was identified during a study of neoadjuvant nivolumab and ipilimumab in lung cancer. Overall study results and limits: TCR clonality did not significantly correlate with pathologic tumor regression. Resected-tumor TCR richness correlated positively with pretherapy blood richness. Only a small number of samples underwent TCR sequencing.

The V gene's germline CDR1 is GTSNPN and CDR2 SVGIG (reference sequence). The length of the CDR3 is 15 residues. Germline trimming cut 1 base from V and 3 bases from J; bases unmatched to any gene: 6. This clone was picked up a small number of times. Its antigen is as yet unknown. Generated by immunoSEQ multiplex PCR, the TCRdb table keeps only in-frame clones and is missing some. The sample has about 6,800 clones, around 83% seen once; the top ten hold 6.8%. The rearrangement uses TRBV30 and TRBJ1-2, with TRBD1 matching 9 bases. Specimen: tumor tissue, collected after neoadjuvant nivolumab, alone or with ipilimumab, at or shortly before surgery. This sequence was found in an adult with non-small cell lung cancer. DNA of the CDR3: TGTGCCTGGAGTGAGGTACAGGGGGCTCACTATGGCTACACCTTC. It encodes CAWSEVQGAHYGYTF.